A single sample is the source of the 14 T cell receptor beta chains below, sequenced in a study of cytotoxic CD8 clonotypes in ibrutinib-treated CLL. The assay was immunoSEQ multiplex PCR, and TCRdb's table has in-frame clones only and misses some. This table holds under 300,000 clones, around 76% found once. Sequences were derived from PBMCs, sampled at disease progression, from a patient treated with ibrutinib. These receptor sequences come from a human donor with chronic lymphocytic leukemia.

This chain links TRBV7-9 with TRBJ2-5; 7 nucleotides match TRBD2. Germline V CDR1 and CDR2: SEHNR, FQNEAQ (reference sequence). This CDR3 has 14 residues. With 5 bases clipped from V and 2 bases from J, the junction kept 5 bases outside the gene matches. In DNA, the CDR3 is TGTGCCAGCAGCCGAGACGGGGGGCAAGAGACCCAGTACTTC. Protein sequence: CASSRDGGQETQYF.

CDR3 in DNA: TGTGCCAGCAGCCAACCCGCCACAGATACGCAGTATTTT. Protein product: CASSQPATDTQYF. The chain has TRBV4-2 and TRBJ2-3; D not certain. This CDR3 comprises 13 residues. Trimming pared 2 bases from V and 2 bases from J, leaving 5 bases between. Germline V gene sequence: CDR1 LGHNA, CDR2 YNFKEQ.

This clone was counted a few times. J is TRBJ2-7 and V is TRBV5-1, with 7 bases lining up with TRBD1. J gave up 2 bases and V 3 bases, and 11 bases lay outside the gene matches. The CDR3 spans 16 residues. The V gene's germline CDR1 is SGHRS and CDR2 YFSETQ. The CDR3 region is CASSSGTAQPTYEQYF. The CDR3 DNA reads TGCGCCAGCAGCTCGGGGACAGCCCAACCTACCTACGAGCAGTACTTC.

Here the CDR3 DNA reads TGTGCCAGCAGCTTACAGTCGGGCAATGAGCAGTTCTTC. Encoded protein: CASSLQSGNEQFF. The rearrangement links TRBV7-6 to TRBJ2-1; the D is unclear. Trimming pared 2 bases from V and 6 bases from J, leaving 8 bases between. CDR1 and CDR2 (germline): SGHVS, FNYEAQ. The CDR3 is 13 amino acids.

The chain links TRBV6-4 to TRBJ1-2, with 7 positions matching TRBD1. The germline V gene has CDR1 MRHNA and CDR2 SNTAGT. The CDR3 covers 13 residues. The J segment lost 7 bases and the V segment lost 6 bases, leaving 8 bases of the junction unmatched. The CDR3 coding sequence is TGTGCCAGCAGCGAGTTTACAGGGGCTGGCTACACCTTC. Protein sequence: CASSEFTGAGYTF.

This CDR3 reads CASSYGREETQYF. CDR3 nucleotide sequence: TGTGCCAGCAGTTACGGCAGGGAAGAGACCCAGTACTTC. The chain is built from TRBV6-5 and TRBJ2-5, with D possibly matching TRBD1 (5 bases). The CDR3 is made up of 13 amino acids. V gave up 2 bases and J gave up 3 bases, with 7 bases separating them. Germline values: CDR1 MNHEY, CDR2 SVGAGI.

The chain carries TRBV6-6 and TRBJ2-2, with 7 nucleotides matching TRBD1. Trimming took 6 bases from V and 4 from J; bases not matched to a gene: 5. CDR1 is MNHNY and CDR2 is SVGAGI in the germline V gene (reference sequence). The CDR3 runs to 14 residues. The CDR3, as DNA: TGTGCCAGCAGGGGGGACAGAGCCACCGGGGAGCTGTTTTTT. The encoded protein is CASRGDRATGELFF.

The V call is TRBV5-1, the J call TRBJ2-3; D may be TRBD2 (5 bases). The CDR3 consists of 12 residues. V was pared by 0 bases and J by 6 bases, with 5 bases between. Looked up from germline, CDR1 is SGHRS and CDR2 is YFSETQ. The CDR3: CASSLGEDTQYF. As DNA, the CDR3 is TGCGCCAGCAGCTTGGGGGAGGATACGCAGTATTTT.

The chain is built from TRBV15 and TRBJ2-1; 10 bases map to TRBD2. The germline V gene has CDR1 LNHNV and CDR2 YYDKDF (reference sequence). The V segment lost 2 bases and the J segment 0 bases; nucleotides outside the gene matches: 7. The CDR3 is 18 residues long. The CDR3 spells CATSRRGSGRFSYNEQFF. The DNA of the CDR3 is TGTGCCACCAGCAGAAGGGGTAGCGGGAGGTTCTCCTACAATGAGCAGTTCTTC. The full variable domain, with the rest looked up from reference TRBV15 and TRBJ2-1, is DAMVIQNPRYQVTQFGKPVTLSCSQTLNHNVMYWYQQKSSQAPKLLFHYYDKDFNNEADTPDNFQSRRPNTSFCFLDIRSPGLGDTAMYLCATSRRGSGRFSYNEQFFGPGTRLTVL.

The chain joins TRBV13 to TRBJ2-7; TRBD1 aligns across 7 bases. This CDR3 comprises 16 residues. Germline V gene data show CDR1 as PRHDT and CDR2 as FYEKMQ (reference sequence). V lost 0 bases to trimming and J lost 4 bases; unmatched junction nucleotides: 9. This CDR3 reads CASSLGGLWGQYEQYF. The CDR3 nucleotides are TGTGCCAGCAGCTTAGGTGGCTTGTGGGGACAGTACGAGCAGTACTTC.

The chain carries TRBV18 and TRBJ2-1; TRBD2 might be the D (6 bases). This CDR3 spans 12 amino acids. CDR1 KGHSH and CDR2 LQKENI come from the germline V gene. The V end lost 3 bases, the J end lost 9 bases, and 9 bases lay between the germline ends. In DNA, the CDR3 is TGTGCCAGCTCACCGGGGGGTGGTGAGCAGTTCTTC. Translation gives CASSPGGGEQFF.

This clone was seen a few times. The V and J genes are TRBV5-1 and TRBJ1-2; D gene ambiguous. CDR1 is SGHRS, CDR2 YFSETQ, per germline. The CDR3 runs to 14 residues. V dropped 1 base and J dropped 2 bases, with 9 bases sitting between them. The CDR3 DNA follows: TGCGCCAGCAGCTTGAGTGTGGGAAACTATGGCTACACCTTC. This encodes CASSLSVGNYGYTF.

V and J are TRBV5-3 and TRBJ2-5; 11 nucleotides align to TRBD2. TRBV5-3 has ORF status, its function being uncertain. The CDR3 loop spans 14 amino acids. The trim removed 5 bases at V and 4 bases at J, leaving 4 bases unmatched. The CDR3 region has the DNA TGTGCCAGAAGAGCTGGGACTAGCGGAGAGACCCAGTACTTC. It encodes CARRAGTSGETQYF.

This CDR3 is CASSLEGNEQFF. The CDR3 region has the DNA TGTGCCAGCAGTTTGGAAGGCAATGAGCAGTTCTTC. This rearrangement joins TRBV28 to TRBJ2-1; D remains unclear. Trimming shortened V by 3 bases and J by 6 bases, and 6 bases separated the two germline ends. CDR1 is MDHEN, CDR2 SYDVKM, per germline. CDR3 length: 12 amino acids.